These T cell receptor beta chains were read from a single sample in a study of blood T cell repertoires in COVID-19. Sequencing used immunoSEQ multiplex PCR; TCRdb keeps in-frame clones, though not all of them. The sample has fewer than 300,000 clones; more than 85% are singletons. The sequenced sample was peripheral blood. Receptors originate from a woman aged 25 to 45 with COVID-19, enrolled during active disease. Both conserved end residues are part of each CDR3.

v_call	j_call	cdr3_aa
TRBV6-5	TRBJ1-2	CASSRDRNYGYTF
TRBV11-2	TRBJ1-1	CASSLGQGTEAFF
TRBV3-1/TRBV3-2	TRBJ2-3	CASSRAGGPGWDTQYF
TRBV28	TRBJ2-7	CASSRAGASGLSSYEQYF
TRBV19	TRBJ1-1	CASSIIPGTGGGTEAFF
TRBV9	TRBJ1-4	CASSVGGATNEKLFF
TRBV5-5	TRBJ1-3	CASSLEGALTIYF
TRBV28	TRBJ1-2	CASSQQGEGYTF
TRBV30	TRBJ1-2	CAWSLRSSYGYTF
TRBV25-1	TRBJ1-4	CASFGQGVTNEKLFF
TRBV5-6	TRBJ2-7	CASSLASASGKAEQYF
TRBV7-2	TRBJ1-1	CASSLYGGGTEAFF
TRBV6-2/TRBV6-3	TRBJ1-1	CASSSAGTVRSHRKLFF
TRBV30	TRBJ2-7	CAWSVLGTGNEQYF
TRBV7-2	TRBJ1-2	CASSLTSGENYGYTF
TRBV2	TRBJ1-4	CASTLEQWSEKLFF
TRBV30	TRBJ2-1	CAWSRGLDINEQFF
TRBV10-2	TRBJ2-1	CASRGVSYNEQFF
TRBV29-1	TRBJ2-5	CSVEGLAGEETQYF
TRBV7-9	TRBJ2-3	CASSPGLGDTDTQYF
TRBV6-4	TRBJ2-2	CASSPKAVAGGTGELFF
TRBV24-1	TRBJ2-2	CATSRETGELFF
TRBV11-2	TRBJ1-1	CASSLEGQGTPEAFF
TRBV7-6	TRBJ2-1	CASSSHLAGGYNEQFF